The source of this T cell receptor (beta chain) is a study of cytomegalovirus exposure and HLA in healthy donors. Amplification used 60 Vbeta primers and 13 Jbeta primers. Using immunoSEQ multiplex PCR, the repertoire was profiled, and TCRdb retains in-frame clones only, with some absent. This sample has 150,000 to 200,000 clones; under 80% occur once, and the top ten carry around 1.3%. The specimen was PBMCs. This TCR came from a woman in her twenties or thirties in good health and CMV-seronegative.

In DNA form, the CDR3 reads TGTGCCAGCAGCGTGCGGACAGGATGGTCTCGCGAGCAGTACTTC. Its translation is CASSVRTGWSREQYF. This chain connects TRBV5-8 to TRBJ2-7; 7 bases agree with TRBD1. Germline V gene data show CDR1 as SGHTS and CDR2 as YDEGEE. The CDR3 length is 15 residues. Unmatched junction bases numbered 13, after V lost 4 bases and J lost 6 bases.